This TCR beta chain was sequenced for a study of T cell responses to AZD1222 COVID-19 vaccine. Study findings and constraints: Spike was spanned by vaccine-associated CD4 TCRs, with dominance at 160-218 and 743-854. Donors skewed white British and female; clonal diversity was possibly underestimated. There were repertoire samples only from the period after the peak T cell response.

The V end lost 11 bases, the J end lost 7 bases, and 14 bases lay between the germline ends. This CDR3 has 12 residues. Germline CDR1 reads KGHDR; CDR2 reads SFDVKD. On this clone: Antigen: not known.

TCRdb keeps only in-frame clones here, not all; method: immunoSEQ multiplex PCR. The profile shows 100,000 to 120,000 clones, 88% of them singletons. Sample: peripheral blood, taken on day 0 of AZD1222 vaccination. The chain couples TRBV24-1 to TRBJ2-1, with D perhaps matching TRBD1 (5 bases). This receptor was taken from an adult in good health. The CDR3 DNA reads as TGTGCCATGGGGCGCCCTGTGAATGAGCAGTTCTTC. Amino acids: CAMGRPVNEQFF.